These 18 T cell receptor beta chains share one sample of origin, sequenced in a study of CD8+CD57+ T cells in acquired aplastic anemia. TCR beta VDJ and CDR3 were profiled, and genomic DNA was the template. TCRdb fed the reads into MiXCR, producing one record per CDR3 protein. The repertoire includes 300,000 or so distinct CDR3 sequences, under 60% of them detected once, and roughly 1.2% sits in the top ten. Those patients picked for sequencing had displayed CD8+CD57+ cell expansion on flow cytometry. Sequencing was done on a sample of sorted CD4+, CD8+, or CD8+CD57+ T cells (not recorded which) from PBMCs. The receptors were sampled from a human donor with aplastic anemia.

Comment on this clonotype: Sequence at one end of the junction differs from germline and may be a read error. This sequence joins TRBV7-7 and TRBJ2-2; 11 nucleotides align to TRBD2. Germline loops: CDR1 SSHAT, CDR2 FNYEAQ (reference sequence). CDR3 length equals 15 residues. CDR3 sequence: CASSPGLADTGELFF. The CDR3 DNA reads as TGTGCTAGCAGCCCGGGACTAGCGGACACCGGGGAGCTGTTTTTT.

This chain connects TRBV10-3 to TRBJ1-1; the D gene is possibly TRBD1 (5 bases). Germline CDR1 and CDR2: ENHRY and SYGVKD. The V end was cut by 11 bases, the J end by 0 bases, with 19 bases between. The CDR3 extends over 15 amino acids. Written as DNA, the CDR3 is TGTGCCGTCCACGCGACAGTTAACATGAACACTGAAGCTTTCTTT. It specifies CAVHATVNMNTEAFF.

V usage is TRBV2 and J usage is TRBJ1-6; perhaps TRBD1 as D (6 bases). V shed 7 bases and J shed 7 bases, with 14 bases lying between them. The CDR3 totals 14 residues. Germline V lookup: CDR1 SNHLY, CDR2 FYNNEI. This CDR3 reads CASTEDSVNSPLHF. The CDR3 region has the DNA TGTGCCAGCACCGAGGACAGTGTGAATTCACCCCTCCACTTT. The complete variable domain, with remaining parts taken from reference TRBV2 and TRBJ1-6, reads EPEVTQTPSHQVTQMGQEVILRCVPISNHLYFYWYRQILGQKVEFLVSFYNNEISEKSEIFDDQFSVERPDGSNFTLKIRSTKLEDSAMYFCASTEDSVNSPLHFGNGTRLTVT.

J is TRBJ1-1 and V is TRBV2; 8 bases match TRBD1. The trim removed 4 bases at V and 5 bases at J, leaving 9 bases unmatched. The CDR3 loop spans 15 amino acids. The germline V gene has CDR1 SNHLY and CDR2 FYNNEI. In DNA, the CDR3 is TGTGCCAGCAGTGTCCTCGGACAGGGACGGACTGAAGCTTTCTTT. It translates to CASSVLGQGRTEAFF.

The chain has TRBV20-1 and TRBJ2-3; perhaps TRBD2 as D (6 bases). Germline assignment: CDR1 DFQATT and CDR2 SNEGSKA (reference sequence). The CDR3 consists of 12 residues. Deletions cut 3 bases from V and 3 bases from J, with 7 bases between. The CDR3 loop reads CSASGRTDTQYF. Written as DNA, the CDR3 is TGCAGTGCTAGCGGGAGAACAGATACGCAGTATTTT.

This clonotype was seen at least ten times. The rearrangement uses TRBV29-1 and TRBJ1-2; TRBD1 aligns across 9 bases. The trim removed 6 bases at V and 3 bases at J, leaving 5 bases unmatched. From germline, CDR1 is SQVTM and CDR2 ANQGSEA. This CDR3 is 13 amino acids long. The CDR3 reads CSVGTGSYYGYTF. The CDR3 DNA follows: TGCAGCGTCGGGACAGGGTCATACTATGGCTACACCTTC.

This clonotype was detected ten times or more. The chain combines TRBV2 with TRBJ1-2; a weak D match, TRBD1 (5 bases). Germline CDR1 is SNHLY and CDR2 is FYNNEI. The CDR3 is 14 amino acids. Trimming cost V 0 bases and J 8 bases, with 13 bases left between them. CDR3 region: CASSEAAGTNGYTF. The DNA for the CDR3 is TGTGCCAGCAGTGAAGCCGCAGGGACCAACGGCTACACCTTC. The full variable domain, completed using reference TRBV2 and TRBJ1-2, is EPEVTQTPSHQVTQMGQEVILRCVPISNHLYFYWYRQILGQKVEFLVSFYNNEISEKSEIFDDQFSVERPDGSNFTLKIRSTKLEDSAMYFCASSEAAGTNGYTFGSGTRLTVV.

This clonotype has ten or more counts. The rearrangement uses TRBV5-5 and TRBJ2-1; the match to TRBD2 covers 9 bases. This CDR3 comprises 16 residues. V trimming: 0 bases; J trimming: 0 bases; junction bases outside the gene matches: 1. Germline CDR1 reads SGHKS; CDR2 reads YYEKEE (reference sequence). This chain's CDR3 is CASSLGLAASYNEQFF. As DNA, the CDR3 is TGTGCCAGCAGCTTGGGACTAGCGGCCTCCTACAATGAGCAGTTCTTC.

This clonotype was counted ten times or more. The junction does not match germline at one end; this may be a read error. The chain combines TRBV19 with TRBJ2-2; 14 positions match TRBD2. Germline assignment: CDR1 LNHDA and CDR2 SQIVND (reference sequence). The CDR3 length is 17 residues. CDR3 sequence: CASSKTSGGANAGELFF. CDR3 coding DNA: TGTGCCAGTAGTAAGACTAGCGGGGGGGCGAACGCCGGGGAGCTGTTTTTT.

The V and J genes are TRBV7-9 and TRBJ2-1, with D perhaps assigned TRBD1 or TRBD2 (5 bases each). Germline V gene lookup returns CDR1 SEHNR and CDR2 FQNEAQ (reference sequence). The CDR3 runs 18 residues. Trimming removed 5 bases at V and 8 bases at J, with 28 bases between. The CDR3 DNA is TGTGCCAGCAGCCTAGGAGCTGGGACCCTAAGAACACGCGATGAGCAGTTCTTC. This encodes CASSLGAGTLRTRDEQFF.

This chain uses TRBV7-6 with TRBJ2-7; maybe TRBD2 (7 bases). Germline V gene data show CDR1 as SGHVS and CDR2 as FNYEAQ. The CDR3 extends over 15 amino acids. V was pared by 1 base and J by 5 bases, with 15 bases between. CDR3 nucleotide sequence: TGTGCCAGCAGCTTAGGGAGGGGGGGGCCGGACGAGCAGTACTTC. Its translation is CASSLGRGGPDEQYF.

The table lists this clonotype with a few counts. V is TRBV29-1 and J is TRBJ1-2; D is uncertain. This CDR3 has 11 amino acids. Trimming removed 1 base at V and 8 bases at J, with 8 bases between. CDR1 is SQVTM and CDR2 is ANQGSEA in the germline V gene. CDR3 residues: CSVEGEGGYTF. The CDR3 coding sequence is TGCAGCGTTGAAGGTGAAGGGGGCTACACCTTC.

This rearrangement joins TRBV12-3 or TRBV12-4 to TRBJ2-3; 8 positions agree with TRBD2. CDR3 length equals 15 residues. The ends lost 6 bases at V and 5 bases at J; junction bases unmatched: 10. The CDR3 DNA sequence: TGTGCCAGCAGGAGGAGAGTTAGCGGGAAAGATACGCAGTATTTT. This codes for CASRRRVSGKDTQYF.

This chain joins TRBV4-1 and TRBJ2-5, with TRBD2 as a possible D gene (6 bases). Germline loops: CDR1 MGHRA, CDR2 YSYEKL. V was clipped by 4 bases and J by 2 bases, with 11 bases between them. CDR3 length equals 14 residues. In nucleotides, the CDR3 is TGCGCCAGCAGCCTCCCCCGGGGGCAAGAGACCCAGTACTTC. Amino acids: CASSLPRGQETQYF.

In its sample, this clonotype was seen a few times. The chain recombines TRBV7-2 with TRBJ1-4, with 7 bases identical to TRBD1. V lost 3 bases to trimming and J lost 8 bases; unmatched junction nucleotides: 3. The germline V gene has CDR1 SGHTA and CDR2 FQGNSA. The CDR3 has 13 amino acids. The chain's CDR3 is CASSLGTAEKLFF. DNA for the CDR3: TGTGCCAGCAGCTTGGGGACAGCAGAAAAACTGTTTTTT.

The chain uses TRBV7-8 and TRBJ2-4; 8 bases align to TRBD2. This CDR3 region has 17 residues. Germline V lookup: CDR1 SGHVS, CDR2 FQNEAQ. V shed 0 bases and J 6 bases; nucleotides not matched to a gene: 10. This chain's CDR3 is CASSLAGRSGRRNIQYF. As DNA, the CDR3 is TGTGCCAGCAGCTTAGCGGGTAGGAGCGGGAGAAGAAACATTCAGTACTTC.

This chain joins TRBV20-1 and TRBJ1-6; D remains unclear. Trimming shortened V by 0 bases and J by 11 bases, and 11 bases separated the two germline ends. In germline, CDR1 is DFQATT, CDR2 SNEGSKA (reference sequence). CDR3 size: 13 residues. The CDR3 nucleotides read TGCAGTGCTAGAGATCGCTTAGGGACACCCCTCCACTTT. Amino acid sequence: CSARDRLGTPLHF.

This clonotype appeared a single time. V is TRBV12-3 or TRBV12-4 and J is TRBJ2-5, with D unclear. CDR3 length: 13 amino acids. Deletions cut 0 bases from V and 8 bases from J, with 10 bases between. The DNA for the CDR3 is TGTGCCAGCAGTTTAGCAGATAGGAGCACCCAGTACTTC. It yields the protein CASSLADRSTQYF.